Below, 3 T cell receptor beta chains from the same sample are listed, as sequenced in a study of T cell changes during pregnancy in multiple sclerosis. This table comes from immunoSEQ multiplex PCR, and its TCRdb copy is limited to in-frame clones, with some not included. The sample has around 53,000 clones, roughly nine tenths seen once. This material consisted of CD8+ T cells from peripheral blood mononuclear cells, taken before pregnancy. The source is a female donor with multiple sclerosis, enrolled in a pregnancy study.

V usage is TRBV9 and J usage is TRBJ2-5, with 11 positions matching TRBD2. Germline CDR1 and CDR2: SGDLS and YYNGEE. This CDR3 is built from 15 residues. V lost 1 base to trimming and J lost 5 bases; unmatched junction nucleotides: 4. CDR3 residues: CASSVLAGGEETQYF. In DNA, the CDR3 is TGTGCCAGCAGCGTACTAGCGGGGGGTGAGGAGACCCAGTACTTC.

The chain carries TRBV7-3 and TRBJ2-7; D is undetermined. This CDR3 comprises 13 residues. CDR1 SGHTA and CDR2 FQGTGA come from the germline V gene. Trimming shortened V by 0 bases and J by 6 bases, and 9 bases separated the two germline ends. The CDR3 bases are TGTGCCAGCAGCTTAACGACGGGTGCCGAGCAGTACTTC. It encodes CASSLTTGAEQYF.

The CDR3 DNA sequence: TGTGCCAGCAGTGACTCTGGGACAGGGCCGAAGTTCTTC. Encoded protein: CASSDSGTGPKFF. V and J are TRBV6-4 and TRBJ2-1, with 9 nucleotides matching TRBD1. The CDR3 is made up of 13 amino acids. From germline, CDR1 is MRHNA and CDR2 SNTAGT. The V segment lost 0 bases and the J segment 14 bases; nucleotides outside the gene matches: 5.